What follows are 13 T cell receptor beta chains derived from one specimen sequenced in a study of blood T cell repertoires in COVID-19 (dated by TCRdb to between 2020 and 2021). The library was produced with the immunoSEQ multiplex PCR assay. TCRdb took this table from immuneACCESS and kept in-frame rearrangements with V and J called. Such tables lack part of the clones; where checked against another copy, unresolved V genes explain under half of the gap, and the rest is unexplained. The sample data list 45,000 or so clones, and around three quarters of these were observed just once. The ten largest clones represent more than 55% of the sample. The sample taken for sequencing was peripheral blood. These TCRs come from an elderly man with acute or convalescent COVID-19.

V is TRBV7-6 and J is TRBJ2-5, with D possibly matching TRBD1 (6 bases). CDR3 size: 16 residues. Germline V gives CDR1 SGHVS, CDR2 FNYEAQ. Trimming shortened V by 1 base and J by 3 bases, and 15 bases separated the two germline ends. The CDR3 bases are TGTGCCAGCAGCTTAGGGATAGGGGGTGGGGAAGAGACCCAGTACTTC. Protein product: CASSLGIGGGEETQYF. Full variable domain (rest looked up from reference TRBV7-6 and TRBJ2-5): GAGVSQSPRYKVTKRGQDVALRCDPISGHVSLYWYRQALGQGPEFLTYFNYEAQQDKSGLPNDRFSAERPEGSISTLTIQRTEQRDSAMYRCASSLGIGGGEETQYFGPGTRLLVL.

V gene TRBV10-3 combines with J gene TRBJ2-7; the D is unclear. This CDR3 spans 11 amino acids. Germline V gives CDR1 ENHRY, CDR2 SYGVKD. V dropped 4 bases and J dropped 4 bases, with 5 bases sitting between them. The CDR3 nucleotides are TGTGCCATCAGTGCCGGTTACGAGCAGTACTTC. Its translation is CAISAGYEQYF.

The chain employs TRBV27 and TRBJ2-5, with 9 bases that match TRBD1. The CDR3 covers 14 residues. CDR1 MNHEY and CDR2 SMNVEV come from the germline V gene (reference sequence). V shed 4 bases, J shed 5 bases, and the junction held 5 bases outside the gene matches. CDR3 sequence reads: CASSSTGGRETQYF. The CDR3 region has the DNA TGTGCCAGCAGTTCTACAGGGGGCAGGGAGACCCAGTACTTC.

The V and J genes are TRBV29-1 and TRBJ1-1; 7 bases are shared with TRBD1. Unmatched junction bases numbered 10, after V lost 3 bases and J lost 6 bases. The length of the CDR3 is 14 residues. Germline V gene sequence: CDR1 SQVTM, CDR2 ANQGSEA. CDR3 bases: TGCAGCGTTGATAAGCAGGGGGATAAAGCTGAAGCTTTCTTT. Translation: CSVDKQGDKAEAFF.

This rearrangement joins TRBV7-9 to TRBJ2-1; 9 bases match TRBD2. The CDR3 contains 15 residues. The junction had 0 bases not matched to a gene; V was cut back by 3 bases and J by 0 bases. Germline CDR1 and CDR2: SEHNR and FQNEAQ (reference sequence). The CDR3 loop is CASSFSGSSYNEQFF. The CDR3 coding sequence is TGTGCCAGCAGCTTTAGCGGGAGCTCCTACAATGAGCAGTTCTTC.

This clone was observed many times. The V and J genes are TRBV3-1 (or the pseudogene TRBV3-2) and TRBJ2-7; TRBD2 matches 9 bases. This CDR3 has 17 residues. Looked up from germline, CDR1 is LGHDT and CDR2 is YNNKEL (reference sequence). Trimming at V came to 3 bases and at J to 0 bases, leaving 9 bases not matched to a gene. Here the CDR3 DNA reads TGTGCCAGCAGCCAGAGAGCGGGAGGTTTCTGCTCCTACGAGCAGTACTTC. As protein: CASSQRAGGFCSYEQYF.

V and J are TRBV7-2 and TRBJ2-3; 8 nucleotides agree with TRBD1. Germline loops: CDR1 SGHTA, CDR2 FQGNSA. The CDR3 runs 14 residues. V gave up 2 bases and J gave up 4 bases; unmatched junction bases: 2. CDR3 protein: CASSLQGAADTQYF. DNA for the CDR3: TGTGCCAGCAGCTTACAGGGGGCGGCAGATACGCAGTATTTT.

This sequence joins TRBV20-1 and TRBJ2-1; unclear D gene. CDR1 DFQATT and CDR2 SNEGSKA come from the germline V gene (reference sequence). With 3 bases removed from V and 0 bases from J, the gap between germline ends came to 9 bases. This CDR3 spans 14 amino acids. The CDR3 DNA follows: TGCAGTGCTAGTAGAGGCGGCTCCTACAATGAGCAGTTCTTC. Translated: CSASRGGSYNEQFF.

The chain links TRBV18 to TRBJ2-2; 9 bases match TRBD1. The CDR3 totals 15 residues. Germline-derived CDR1 and CDR2 are KGHSH and LQKENI. Unmatched junction bases numbered 7, after V lost 6 bases and J lost 5 bases. As DNA, the CDR3 is TGTGCCAGCTCGACACAGGGGGCTAGGACCGGGGAGCTGTTTTTT. This translates into CASSTQGARTGELFF.

The chain uses TRBV28 and TRBJ2-7, with D perhaps TRBD1 (5 bases). Trimming shortened V by 5 bases and J by 5 bases, and 22 bases separated the two germline ends. CDR1 is MDHEN and CDR2 is SYDVKM in the germline V gene. This CDR3 is 16 amino acids long. The CDR3 loop reads CASSRPGQGSFNEQYF. CDR3 coding DNA: TGTGCCAGCAGTCGCCCAGGCCAGGGCAGCTTCAACGAGCAGTACTTC.

The CDR3 sequence: CASSFYLNTEAFF. The CDR3 DNA reads as TGTGCCAGCAGTTTCTACCTGAACACTGAAGCTTTCTTT. The rearrangement uses TRBV12-3 or TRBV12-4 and TRBJ1-1; D is unresolved. This CDR3 has 13 residues. V was pared by 3 bases and J by 0 bases, with 5 bases between.

This sequence joins TRBV6-5 and TRBJ2-7; D possibly corresponds to TRBD2 (7 bases). V was cut by 6 bases and J by 1 base, with 13 bases left in between. The germline CDR1 and CDR2 sequences are MNHEY and SVGAGI. The CDR3 length is 14 residues. Here the CDR3 DNA reads TGTGCCAGCAGAGGCGGGGGCGCATCCTACGAGCAGTACTTC. It yields the protein CASRGGGASYEQYF.

This chain uses TRBV27 with TRBJ2-7, with D maybe TRBD2 (5 bases). The CDR3 loop spans 15 amino acids. Per germline, CDR1 MNHEY and CDR2 SMNVEV (reference sequence). V lost 3 bases and J 0 bases, leaving 12 bases between the germline ends. This CDR3 reads CASSFRASLSYEQYF. The CDR3 bases are TGTGCCAGCAGTTTTAGGGCTAGCCTCTCCTACGAGCAGTACTTC.